This is a list of T cell receptor beta chains from one sample in a study of blood T cells in healthy people across ages. TCRdb itself ran the 5' RACE reads through MiXCR, one entry per CDR3 protein. Of about 2 million distinct CDR3 sequences listed, about 49% are singletons. Sequenced sample: blood. Receptors were obtained from a woman between 35 and 50 years old in good health. The conserved cysteine and the conserved F or W are not part of the CDR3 here.

>10|TRBV20-1|TRBJ1-2
RARRGNYGYT
>9|TRBV20-1|TRBJ1-1
SATLGAEAF
>13|TRBV28|TRBJ2-3
ASSFAGTGTDTQY
>13|TRBV2|TRBJ2-7
ASSTRTSGGAEQY
>12|TRBV15|TRBJ1-4
ATSRDSFNEKLF
>12|TRBV4-3|TRBJ2-7
ASSQYQGSYEQY
>10|TRBV4-3|TRBJ2-7
ASSQDWTGLY
>13|TRBV7-2|TRBJ1-2
ASTRDRADHYGYT
>11|TRBV27|TRBJ1-2
ASRQNLNYGYT
>13|TRBV10-3|TRBJ2-1
AISGGLAGYNEQF
>15|TRBV15|TRBJ2-6
ATSRDRVNSGANVLT
>14|TRBV12-3/TRBV12-4|TRBJ2-7
ASSLGGGRSTYEQY
>10|TRBV29-1|TRBJ2-2
SVGVSLRELF
>14|TRBV5-1|TRBJ1-6
ASSPVPGQGDSPLH
>15|TRBV27|TRBJ2-1
ASSGLAGGYSYNEQF
>13|TRBV7-9|TRBJ2-4
ASSALGQTKNIQY
>10|TRBV20-1|TRBJ1-6
SVRVGESPLH
>16|TRBV7-6|TRBJ2-3
ASSLSPSGVASTDTQY